The 7 T cell receptor beta chains below come from one sample, sequenced in a study of blood T cell repertoires in COVID-19. Libraries were prepared by immunoSEQ multiplex PCR; TCRdb keeps only in-frame clonotypes and omits some of them. The sample consists of about 250,000 clones, 85% to 90% of them appearing once. The sequenced sample consisted of peripheral blood. These receptors were obtained from a man under 40 with acute or convalescent COVID-19.

CDR3 amino acids: CASSPNSGSSYEQYF. CDR3 nucleotide sequence: TGTGCCAGCAGCCCAAATTCCGGGTCTTCCTACGAGCAGTACTTC. This chain links TRBV11-2 with TRBJ2-7, with D uncertain. Trimming stripped 5 bases from V and 1 base from J, with 15 bases between. Per germline, CDR1 SGHAT and CDR2 FQNNGV. This CDR3 contains 15 residues.

The gene calls are TRBV6-5 and TRBJ2-7; no reliable D call. Germline V gene data show CDR1 as MNHEY and CDR2 as SVGAGI. The CDR3 runs 12 residues. V was clipped by 5 bases and J by 3 bases, with 8 bases between them. The CDR3 nucleotides read TGTGCCAGCAGTCCGAAACTCTACGAGCAGTACTTC. This sequence encodes CASSPKLYEQYF.

The V and J genes are TRBV5-1 and TRBJ1-3, with D possibly matching TRBD1 (6 bases). The germline V and J ends were trimmed by 1 base and 4 bases, with 12 bases remaining between them. The V gene's germline CDR1 is SGHRS and CDR2 YFSETQ. This CDR3 is 15 amino acids long. CDR3 sequence reads: CASSLIVGTGNTIYF. The CDR3 region has the DNA TGCGCCAGCAGCTTGATCGTAGGGACAGGAAACACCATATATTTT.

This rearrangement joins TRBV24-1 to TRBJ2-6, with a possible D match to TRBD2 (6 bases). V was pared by 3 bases and J by 1 base, with 12 bases between. CDR3 size: 17 residues. Germline CDR1 is KGHDR and CDR2 is SFDVKD. The CDR3 here is CATSDGGYGSGANVLTF. CDR3 DNA sequence: TGTGCCACCAGTGATGGGGGGTACGGGTCTGGGGCCAACGTCCTGACTTTC.

This sequence joins TRBV2 and TRBJ2-1, with 9 bases identical to TRBD1. CDR3 length: 14 residues. The germline V gene encodes CDR1 SNHLY and CDR2 FYNNEI. Losses at the gene ends were 4 bases for V and 10 bases for J; bases not matched to a gene: 8. CDR3 protein: CASSGTGQGWEQFF. CDR3 DNA: TGTGCCAGCAGTGGAACGGGACAGGGTTGGGAGCAGTTCTTC.

The chain couples TRBV28 to TRBJ2-5, with a tentative D call TRBD1 (6 bases). Trimming cost V 4 bases and J 2 bases, with 14 bases left between them. This CDR3 has 15 amino acids. In germline, CDR1 is MDHEN, CDR2 SYDVKM. CDR3 nucleotide sequence: TGTGCCAGCAGTTCCCTCCAGGGGCTTCAAGAGACCCAGTACTTC. Amino acid sequence: CASSSLQGLQETQYF.

The CDR3 region is CASRYREYNEQFF. The CDR3 DNA sequence: TGTGCCAGCAGATACAGGGAGTACAATGAGCAGTTCTTC. This rearrangement joins TRBV5-8 to TRBJ2-1, with D possibly being TRBD1 (6 bases). Germline-derived CDR1 and CDR2 are SGHTS and YDEGEE. The CDR3 contains 13 residues. Trimming left V 5 bases short and J 4 bases short, with 10 bases between.